The 22 T cell receptor beta chains presented below share a single source sample, sequenced in a study of blood T cell repertoires in COVID-19. TCRdb's copy holds only in-frame clones and misses some; the assay was immunoSEQ multiplex PCR. Among over 150,000 clones, more than 75% were seen once, and the ten largest hold approximately 2.1%. Sequencing was done on a sample of peripheral blood. These receptors all stem from a man aged 50 to 60 who had recovered from COVID-19.

CDR3: CASSYSGQNYGYTF. CDR3 nucleotides: TGTGCCAGCAGTTACTCGGGACAGAACTATGGCTACACCTTC. The V gene is TRBV6-5, the J gene TRBJ1-2; 7 positions match TRBD1. The CDR3 runs 14 residues. The ends lost 0 bases at V and 2 bases at J; junction bases unmatched: 0. The germline V gene encodes CDR1 MNHEY and CDR2 SVGAGI.

V gene TRBV7-2 combines with J gene TRBJ2-7, with TRBD1 matching over 7 bases. Trimming took 2 bases from V and 6 from J; bases not matched to a gene: 7. The CDR3 is made up of 14 amino acids. The germline gives CDR1 SGHTA, CDR2 FQGNSA. CDR3 residues: CASSLYRGLSEQYF. The CDR3 bases are TGTGCCAGCAGCTTATACAGGGGCTTGTCCGAGCAGTACTTC.

The chain employs TRBV5-1 and TRBJ2-3, with 9 bases aligning to TRBD1. CDR3 length: 15 amino acids. The V gene's germline CDR1 is SGHRS and CDR2 YFSETQ. Trimming cost V 4 bases and J 6 bases; bases outside gene matches: 9. For the CDR3, the DNA is TGCGCCAGCAGCCCCGGACAGGGGAAGTGGGATACGCAGTATTTT. It translates to CASSPGQGKWDTQYF.

The chain couples TRBV4-2 to TRBJ1-3, with D uncertain. The CDR3 contains 13 residues. V shed 3 bases and J shed 2 bases, with 5 bases lying between them. Germline V lookup: CDR1 LGHNA, CDR2 YNFKEQ. CDR3 residues: CASSQRPGNTIYF. The CDR3 bases are TGTGCCAGCAGCCAGCGCCCTGGAAACACCATATATTTT.

The chain couples TRBV5-1 to TRBJ1-2; D unclear. Trimming took off 4 bases at V and 1 base at J, with 14 bases between the two ends. This CDR3 spans 15 amino acids. CDR1 and CDR2 (germline): SGHRS, YFSETQ. The CDR3 here is CASSPAGSLNYGYTF. The DNA of the CDR3 is TGCGCCAGCAGCCCTGCGGGCAGCCTTAACTATGGCTACACCTTC.

This chain links TRBV5-1 with TRBJ2-3, with D unresolved. Germline V gives CDR1 SGHRS, CDR2 YFSETQ. Trimming stripped 7 bases from V and 4 bases from J, with 13 bases between. The CDR3 runs to 13 residues. This CDR3 is CASSLGWSDTQYF. CDR3 sequence (DNA): TGCGCCAGCTCCCTGGGCTGGTCAGATACGCAGTATTTT.

The V gene is TRBV7-3, the J gene TRBJ2-7; the D is unclear. Trimming stripped 7 bases from V and 0 bases from J, with 16 bases between. Germline V lookup: CDR1 SGHTA, CDR2 FQGTGA. This CDR3 has 15 residues. The CDR3 loop reads CASTPSQAPSYEQYF. As DNA, the CDR3 is TGTGCCAGCACCCCCTCCCAAGCTCCCTCCTACGAGCAGTACTTC.

On this clone itself: Other DNA sequences from this sample encode an identical CDR3 as well. The CDR3 coding sequence is TGTGCCAGCAGCTTAGATGCGGGGTCCTACGAGCAGTACTTC. Its translation: CASSLDAGSYEQYF. The chain uses TRBV11-2 and TRBJ2-7, with D possibly TRBD2 on 6 matching bases. With 0 bases removed from V and 1 base from J, the gap between germline ends came to 7 bases. In germline, CDR1 is SGHAT, CDR2 FQNNGV. This CDR3 is built from 14 residues.

Only a few counts were recorded for this clone. J is TRBJ2-1 and V is TRBV6-4; 10 bases match TRBD2. CDR1 and CDR2 from the germline V gene are MRHNA and SNTAGT. V lost 4 bases and J lost 9; bases outside the gene matches: 3. This CDR3 comprises 13 residues. CDR3 amino acids: CASSVLAGAEQFF. The CDR3 DNA follows: TGTGCCAGCAGTGTTCTAGCGGGGGCTGAGCAGTTCTTC.

The table lists this clone with a count of one. The chain couples TRBV11-2 to TRBJ2-4; 9 bases align to TRBD1. This CDR3 spans 17 amino acids. Unmatched junction bases numbered 14, after V lost 4 bases and J lost 7 bases. Germline-derived CDR1 and CDR2 are SGHAT and FQNNGV. For the CDR3, the DNA is TGTGCCAGCAGCTCCGGGACAGGGAGAACTCCCTCGAACATTCAGTACTTC. Translating gives CASSSGTGRTPSNIQYF.

This clone showed up just a few times. CDR3 loop: CASSPVGGLDEKLFF. In nucleotides, the CDR3 is TGTGCCAGCTCACCCGTCGGGGGATTAGACGAAAAACTGTTTTTT. This chain connects TRBV18 to TRBJ1-4; maybe TRBD1 (5 bases). Germline values: CDR1 KGHSH, CDR2 LQKENI. The CDR3 sequence is 15 residues long. With 3 bases removed from V and 8 bases from J, the gap between germline ends came to 16 bases.

CDR3 sequence: CASRYTGMYTEAFF. The CDR3 DNA is TGTGCCAGCAGGTATACAGGGATGTACACTGAAGCTTTCTTT. This chain connects TRBV6-5 to TRBJ1-1; D might be TRBD1 (6 bases). The CDR3 contains 14 residues. Trimming shortened V by 6 bases and J by 3 bases, and 14 bases separated the two germline ends. In germline, CDR1 is MNHEY, CDR2 SVGAGI.

The gene calls are TRBV9 and TRBJ2-7; 7 bases fit TRBD1. CDR3 length: 13 amino acids. V lost 4 bases and J lost 4; bases outside the gene matches: 5. Per germline, CDR1 SGDLS and CDR2 YYNGEE. The CDR3 sequence is CASSPGQLYEQYF. In DNA, the CDR3 is TGTGCCAGCAGCCCGGGACAGTTGTACGAGCAGTACTTC.

This clone was found a few times. The sample has other DNA sequences that encode this CDR3 too. V is TRBV19 and J is TRBJ1-1; a weak D match, TRBD1 (6 bases). The CDR3 length is 14 residues. V was trimmed by 5 bases and J by 0 bases, leaving 10 bases between them. Germline-derived CDR1 and CDR2 are LNHDA and SQIVND (reference sequence). The CDR3 region is CASSVGQMNTEAFF. DNA of the CDR3: TGTGCCAGTAGTGTTGGACAGATGAACACTGAAGCTTTCTTT.

The chain has TRBV5-6 and TRBJ2-3; unclear D gene. Germline loops: CDR1 SGHDT, CDR2 YYEEEE. Deletions cut 4 bases from V and 1 base from J, with 4 bases between. The CDR3 length is 12 residues. The CDR3 bases are TGTGCCAGCAGCCCGGGCACAGATACGCAGTATTTT. Translation: CASSPGTDTQYF.

This chain connects TRBV9 to TRBJ2-5; TRBD2 aligns across 8 bases. Germline loops: CDR1 SGDLS, CDR2 YYNGEE. V trimming: 4 bases; J trimming: 5 bases; junction bases outside the gene matches: 4. This CDR3 region has 13 residues. CDR3 in amino acids: CASSRTSFETQYF. CDR3 DNA sequence: TGTGCCAGCAGCAGGACTAGCTTCGAGACCCAGTACTTC. Filled out from reference TRBV9 and TRBJ2-5, the complete variable domain reads DSGVTQTPKHLITATGQRVTLRCSPRSGDLSVYWYQQSLDQGLQFLIQYYNGEERAKGNILERFSAQQFPDLHSELNLSSLELGDSALYFCASSRTSFETQYFGPGTRLLVL.

The J gene is TRBJ2-2, the V gene TRBV19; 9 nucleotides align to TRBD2. This CDR3 has 15 amino acids. Germline CDR1 is LNHDA and CDR2 is SQIVND (reference sequence). Unmatched junction bases numbered 9, after V lost 7 bases and J lost 6 bases. CDR3 sequence: CASTSAGGRSGELFF. DNA of the CDR3: TGTGCCAGTACCTCAGCGGGGGGCAGATCCGGGGAGCTGTTTTTT. The full variable domain, in which reference TRBV19 and TRBJ2-2 provide the parts outside the CDR3, is DGGITQSPKYLFRKEGQNVTLSCEQNLNHDAMYWYRQDPGQGLRLIYYSQIVNDFQKGDIAEGYSVSREKKESFPLTVTSAQKNPTAFYLCASTSAGGRSGELFFGEGSRLTVL.

The chain couples TRBV6-5 to TRBJ2-3; possible D gene TRBD2, 7 bases. V was shortened by 5 bases and J by 5 bases, with 17 bases between the two germline ends. The CDR3 contains 15 residues. The germline CDR1 and CDR2 sequences are MNHEY and SVGAGI. CDR3 loop: CASSPRGAHGDTQYF. The DNA for the CDR3 is TGTGCCAGCAGTCCCCGGGGGGCGCATGGAGATACGCAGTATTTT.

The rearrangement joins TRBV27 to TRBJ2-1; 7 nucleotides match TRBD2. The CDR3 sequence is 14 residues long. Looked up from germline, CDR1 is MNHEY and CDR2 is SMNVEV (reference sequence). Losses at the gene ends were 2 bases for V and 4 bases for J; bases not matched to a gene: 2. The CDR3, as DNA: TGTGCCAGCAGTTTAGGGGGAGGGTACAATGAGCAGTTCTTC. This gives the protein CASSLGGGYNEQFF.

This chain links TRBV6-4 with TRBJ2-7; weak D call: TRBD2 (6 bases). This CDR3 spans 14 amino acids. CDR1 MRHNA and CDR2 SNTAGT come from the germline V gene. V was pared by 7 bases and J by 0 bases, with 13 bases between. The CDR3 protein is CASILGRGSYEQYF. CDR3 nucleotide sequence: TGTGCCAGCATCCTCGGGCGGGGCTCCTACGAGCAGTACTTC.

The chain couples TRBV6-2 or TRBV6-3 to TRBJ2-7; TRBD2 matches at 10 bases. Germline CDR1 MNHEY, CDR2 SVGEGT. The CDR3 is 15 residues long. V shed 5 bases, J shed 2 bases, and the junction held 6 bases outside the gene matches. The CDR3 region has the DNA TGTGCCAGCAGTGGGCTAGCGGGAGACCCCTACGAGCAGTACTTC. Protein: CASSGLAGDPYEQYF.

The V and J genes are TRBV3-1 (or the pseudogene TRBV3-2) and TRBJ2-5; TRBD1 matches 7 bases. With V trimmed by 5 bases and J by 2 bases, 2 bases remained unmatched. The CDR3 is 13 amino acids. CDR1 is LGHDT and CDR2 is YNNKEL in the germline V gene (reference sequence). CDR3 region: CASSSRGQETQYF. Here the CDR3 DNA reads TGTGCCAGCAGCTCCAGGGGGCAAGAGACCCAGTACTTC.